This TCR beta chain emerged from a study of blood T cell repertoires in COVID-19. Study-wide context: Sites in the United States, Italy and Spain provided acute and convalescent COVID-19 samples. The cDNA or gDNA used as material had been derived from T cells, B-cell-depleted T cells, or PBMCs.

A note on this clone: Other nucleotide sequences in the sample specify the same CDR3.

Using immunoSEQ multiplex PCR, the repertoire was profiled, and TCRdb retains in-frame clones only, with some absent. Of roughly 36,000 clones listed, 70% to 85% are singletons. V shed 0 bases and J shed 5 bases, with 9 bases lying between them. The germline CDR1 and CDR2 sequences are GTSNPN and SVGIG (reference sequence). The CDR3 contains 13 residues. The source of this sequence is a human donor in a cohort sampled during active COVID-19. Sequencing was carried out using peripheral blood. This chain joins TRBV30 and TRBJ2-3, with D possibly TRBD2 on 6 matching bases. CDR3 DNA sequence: TGTGCCTGGAGTGTACGGGAGAGAGATACGCAGTATTTT. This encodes CAWSVRERDTQYF.